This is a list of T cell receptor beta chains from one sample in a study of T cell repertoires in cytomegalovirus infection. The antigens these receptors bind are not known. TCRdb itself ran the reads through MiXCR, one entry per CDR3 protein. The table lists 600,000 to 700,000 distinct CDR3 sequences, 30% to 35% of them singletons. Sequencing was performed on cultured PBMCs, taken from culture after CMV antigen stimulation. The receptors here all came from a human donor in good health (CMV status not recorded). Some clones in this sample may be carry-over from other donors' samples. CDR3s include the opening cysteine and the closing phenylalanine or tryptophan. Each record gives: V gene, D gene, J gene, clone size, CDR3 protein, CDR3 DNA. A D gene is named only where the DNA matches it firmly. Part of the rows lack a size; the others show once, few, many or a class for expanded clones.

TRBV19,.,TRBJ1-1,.,CASSILLTHPGGTEAFF,TGTGCCAGTAGTATTCTTCTAACCCACCCCGGGGGCACTGAAGCTTTCTTT
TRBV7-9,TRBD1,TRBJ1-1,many,CASSAGQGGTEAFF,TGTGCCAGCAGCGCGGGACAGGGGGGCACTGAAGCTTTCTTT
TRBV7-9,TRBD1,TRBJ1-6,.,CASSLDDRGSLHF,TGTGCCAGCAGCTTAGATGACAGGGGATCCCTCCACTTT
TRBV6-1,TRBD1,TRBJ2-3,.,CASSGGRTGHSTDTQYF,TGTGCCAGCAGTGGGGGGCGGACAGGGCATTCCACAGATACGCAGTATTTT
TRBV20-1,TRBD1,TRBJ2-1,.,CSARGQGRYNEQFF,TGCAGTGCCCGGGGACAGGGTAGATACAATGAGCAGTTCTTC
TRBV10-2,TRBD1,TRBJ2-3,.,CASSGTGGLTDTQYF,TGCGCCAGCAGTGGAACAGGGGGCTTGACAGATACGCAGTATTTT
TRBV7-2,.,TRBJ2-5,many,CASSLLTGEETQYF,TGTGCCAGCAGTCTCCTGACGGGGGAAGAGACCCAGTACTTC
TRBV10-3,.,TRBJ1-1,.,CAISESKSLAAEAFF,TGTGCCATCAGTGAATCGAAATCGCTCGCGGCCGAAGCTTTCTTT
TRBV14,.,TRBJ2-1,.,CASSQVGPPRVF,TGTGCCAGCAGCCAAGTAGGCCCCCCCAGGGTCTTC
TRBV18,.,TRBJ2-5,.,CASSPLNQETQYF,TGTGCCAGCTCACCACTTAACCAAGAGACCCAGTACTTC
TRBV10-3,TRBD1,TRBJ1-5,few,CAISEGPYPGTGPNQPQHF,TGTGCCATCAGTGAGGGTCCTTACCCCGGGACAGGTCCCAATCAGCCCCAGCATTTT
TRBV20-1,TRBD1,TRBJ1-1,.,CSAKGQRANAFF,TGCAGTGCTAAGGGACAGCGGGCGAACGCTTTCTTT
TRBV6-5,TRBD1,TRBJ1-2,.,CASSHRTGNYTF,TGTGCCAGCAGCCACCGGACAGGAAACTACACCTTC
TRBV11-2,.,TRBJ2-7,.,CASSLGARIHEQYF,TGTGCCAGCAGCTTAGGAGCTAGGATCCACGAGCAGTACTTC
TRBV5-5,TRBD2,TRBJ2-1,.,CASSRIGAGGGEQFF,TGTGCCAGCAGCCGCATCGGAGCGGGGGGAGGTGAGCAGTTCTTC
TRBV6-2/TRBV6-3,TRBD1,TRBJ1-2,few,CASRTTGEGYTF,TGTGCCAGCAGGACGACAGGGGAAGGCTACACCTTC
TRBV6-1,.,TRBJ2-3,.,CASRVAGTDTQYF,TGTGCCAGCAGGGTGGCGGGCACAGATACGCAGTATTTT
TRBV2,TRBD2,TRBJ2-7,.,CASSFSTAGVHEQYF,TGTGCCAGCAGTTTCTCGACAGCGGGGGTCCACGAGCAGTACTTC
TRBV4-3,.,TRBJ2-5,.,CASSQDFRNQETQYF,TGCGCCAGCAGCCAAGATTTCCGTAACCAAGAGACCCAGTACTTC
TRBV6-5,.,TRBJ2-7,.,CATQDSTYEQYF,TGTGCCACCCAGGACAGCACCTACGAGCAGTACTTC
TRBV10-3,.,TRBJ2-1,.,CAISEFGSYNEQFF,TGTGCCATCAGTGAGTTTGGCTCCTACAATGAGCAGTTCTTC
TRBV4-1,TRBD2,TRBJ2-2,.,CASTSARDYRGELFF,TGCGCCAGCACTTCAGCTCGGGACTACCGAGGGGAGCTGTTTTTT
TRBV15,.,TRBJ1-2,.,CAIGENYGYTF,TGTGCCATCGGGGAGAACTATGGCTACACCTTC
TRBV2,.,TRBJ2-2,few,CASSESIFTGELFF,TGTGCCAGCAGTGAATCTATCTTCACCGGGGAGCTGTTTTTT
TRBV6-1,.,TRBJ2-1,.,CASSVTRGGLGEQFF,TGTGCCAGCAGTGTCACTAGAGGGGGGTTGGGGGAGCAGTTCTTC
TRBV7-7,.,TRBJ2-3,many,CASSLAAGSTDTQYF,TGTGCCAGCAGCTTAGCGGCGGGGAGCACAGATACGCAGTATTTT
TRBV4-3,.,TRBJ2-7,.,CASSPQARAGEQYF,TGCGCCAGCAGCCCCCAGGCCAGGGCAGGCGAGCAGTACTTC
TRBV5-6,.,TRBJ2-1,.,CASSPDPDTYNEQFF,TGTGCCAGCAGTCCGGACCCGGACACGTACAATGAGCAGTTCTTC
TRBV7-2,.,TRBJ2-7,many,CASSLGGDRSYEQYF,TGTGCCAGCAGCTTAGGCGGGGACCGAAGCTACGAGCAGTACTTC
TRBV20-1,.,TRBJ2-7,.,CSALQVVDPYEQYF,TGCAGTGCTTTGCAGGTCGTGGATCCCTACGAGCAGTACTTC
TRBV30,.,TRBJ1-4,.,CAWPQVRGIEKLFF,TGTGCCTGGCCCCAGGTACGAGGGATCGAAAAACTGTTTTTT
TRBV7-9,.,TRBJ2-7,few,CASSLSGAPSYEQYF,TGTGCCAGCAGCTTGTCCGGGGCACCCTCCTACGAGCAGTACTTC
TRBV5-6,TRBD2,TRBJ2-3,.,CASSPPGLADTQYF,TGTGCCAGCAGCCCCCCGGGACTAGCAGATACGCAGTATTTT